This entry is about one T cell receptor (beta chain). Read coverage stops 3 residues before the CDR3 terminus; the germline J gene supplies the remainder. The CDR3 spans 13 residues. Trimming pared 5 bases from V and 10 bases from J, leaving 14 bases between. CDR1 is SGHTA and CDR2 is FQGNSA in the germline V gene. Method: immunoSEQ multiplex PCR; TCRdb's copy keeps in-frame clones and lacks some. In all, the sample yields 30,000 to 45,000 clones. The data stem from a study of T cells in women clearing cervical HPV infection. This clonotype was sampled from a woman between 18 and 69 years old with a cervical HPV16 infection that either progressed to CIN3+ or cleared (not recorded which). The genes are TRBV7-2 and TRBJ2-2; D gene ambiguous. Sequenced sample: blood buffy coat. The CDR3 DNA, read in part, is TGTGCCAGCAGCCGGGTCTTGGGTTCGGAG. Translating gives CASSRVLGSE. The full-length CDR3 reads as CASSRVLGSELFF.